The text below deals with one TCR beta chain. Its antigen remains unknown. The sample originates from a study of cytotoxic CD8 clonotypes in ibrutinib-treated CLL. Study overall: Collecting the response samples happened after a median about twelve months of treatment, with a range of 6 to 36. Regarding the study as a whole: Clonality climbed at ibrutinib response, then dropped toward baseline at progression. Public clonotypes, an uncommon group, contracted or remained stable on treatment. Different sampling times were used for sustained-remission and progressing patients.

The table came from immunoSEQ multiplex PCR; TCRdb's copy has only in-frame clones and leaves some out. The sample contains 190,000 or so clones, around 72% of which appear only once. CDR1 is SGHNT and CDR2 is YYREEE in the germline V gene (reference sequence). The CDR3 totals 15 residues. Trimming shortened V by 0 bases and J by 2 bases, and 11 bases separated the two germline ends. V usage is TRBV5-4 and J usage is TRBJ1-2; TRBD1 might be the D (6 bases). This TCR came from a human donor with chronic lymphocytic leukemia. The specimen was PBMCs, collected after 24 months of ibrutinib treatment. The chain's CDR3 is CASSLVQGGNYGYTF. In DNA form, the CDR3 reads TGTGCCAGCAGCTTGGTCCAAGGGGGGAACTATGGCTACACCTTC.